The next 8 T cell receptor beta chains were all read from a single sample in a study of T cells in Graves' hyperthyroidism and ophthalmopathy. TCR beta CDR3 regions were amplified from RNA. A first-round RT-PCR of the TCR CDR3 used the HTBI primer set. Each CDR3 protein gets one entry after TCRdb re-called the multiplex PCR reads with MiXCR. Counted here are around 420,000 distinct CDR3 sequences, about an eighth occurring once; the ten biggest clones make up 5.3%. The sequencing sample was made of blood. The origin of the receptors is a woman aged 18-29 years with Graves' hyperthyroidism.

The rearrangement links TRBV12-3 or TRBV12-4 to TRBJ2-7; 7 bases are a match to TRBD2. The CDR3 contains 15 residues. Trimming removed 5 bases from V and 3 bases from J; junction bases left unmatched: 10. The CDR3 reads CASSPAWEGNYEQYF. The CDR3 DNA reads TGTGCCAGCAGTCCCGCTTGGGAGGGGAACTACGAGCAGTACTTC.

This clonotype was recorded at least ten times. The rearrangement links TRBV28 to TRBJ2-3; D perhaps matches TRBD1 (5 bases). This CDR3 is 13 amino acids long. Deletions cut 7 bases from V and 2 bases from J, with 10 bases between. Per germline, CDR1 MDHEN and CDR2 SYDVKM. The CDR3 protein is CASTGFATDTQYF. DNA for the CDR3: TGTGCCAGCACAGGGTTCGCCACAGATACGCAGTATTTT.

The table lists this clonotype with many counts. The chain uses TRBV20-1 and TRBJ2-1; D may be TRBD2 (5 bases). Germline V lookup: CDR1 DFQATT, CDR2 SNEGSKA (reference sequence). The CDR3 sequence is 15 residues long. V shed 2 bases and J shed 9 bases, with 20 bases lying between them. The CDR3 reads CSARSTYTRYGEQFF. CDR3 nucleotide sequence: TGCAGTGCTAGATCCACCTATACTAGATACGGTGAGCAGTTCTTC.

This clonotype was counted a few times. This sequence joins TRBV9 and TRBJ2-1; TRBD1 is a possible D gene (6 bases). Germline V lookup: CDR1 SGDLS, CDR2 YYNGEE. The CDR3 is made up of 15 amino acids. Trimming stripped 2 bases from V and 0 bases from J, with 9 bases between. Written as DNA, the CDR3 is TGTGCCAGCAGCGTCAGCAGGGGCTCCTACAATGAGCAGTTCTTC. Its translation is CASSVSRGSYNEQFF.

In this sample, this clonotype turned up many times. The chain employs TRBV11-2 and TRBJ1-4; possible D gene TRBD1, 6 bases. The CDR3 covers 18 residues. The V end was cut by 2 bases, the J end by 0 bases, with 16 bases between. CDR1 is SGHAT, CDR2 FQNNGV, per germline. The CDR3 DNA is TGTGCCAGCAGCTTACGGAGACAGGCCCAAGCAACTAATGAAAAACTGTTTTTT. It is translated as CASSLRRQAQATNEKLFF.

Many counts were recorded for this clonotype. The chain couples TRBV5-6 to TRBJ1-1; D is ambiguous. Germline V lookup: CDR1 SGHDT, CDR2 YYEEEE. The CDR3 covers 12 residues. The V end lost 4 bases, the J end lost 1 base, and 5 bases lay between the germline ends. CDR3 sequence: CASSPANTEAFF. In nucleotides, the CDR3 is TGTGCCAGCAGCCCCGCGAACACTGAAGCTTTCTTT.

In its sample, this clonotype was seen many times. The rearrangement uses TRBV10-3 and TRBJ1-2; the match to TRBD1 covers 8 bases. Germline V lookup: CDR1 ENHRY, CDR2 SYGVKD. V shed 3 bases and J 4 bases; nucleotides not matched to a gene: 10. The CDR3 length is 16 residues. The CDR3 DNA sequence: TGTGCCATCAGTGAACCGGACAGGGCGGTAGGCTATGGCTACACCTTC. It encodes CAISEPDRAVGYGYTF.

This clonotype was observed at least ten times. V gene TRBV29-1 combines with J gene TRBJ2-7; 7 bases are shared with TRBD1. V lost 6 bases to trimming and J lost 0 bases; unmatched junction nucleotides: 5. The CDR3 has 13 amino acids. Per germline, CDR1 SQVTM and CDR2 ANQGSEA. CDR3 DNA: TGCAGCGTCATCCGGGACAGCTCCTACGAGCAGTACTTC. It specifies CSVIRDSSYEQYF.